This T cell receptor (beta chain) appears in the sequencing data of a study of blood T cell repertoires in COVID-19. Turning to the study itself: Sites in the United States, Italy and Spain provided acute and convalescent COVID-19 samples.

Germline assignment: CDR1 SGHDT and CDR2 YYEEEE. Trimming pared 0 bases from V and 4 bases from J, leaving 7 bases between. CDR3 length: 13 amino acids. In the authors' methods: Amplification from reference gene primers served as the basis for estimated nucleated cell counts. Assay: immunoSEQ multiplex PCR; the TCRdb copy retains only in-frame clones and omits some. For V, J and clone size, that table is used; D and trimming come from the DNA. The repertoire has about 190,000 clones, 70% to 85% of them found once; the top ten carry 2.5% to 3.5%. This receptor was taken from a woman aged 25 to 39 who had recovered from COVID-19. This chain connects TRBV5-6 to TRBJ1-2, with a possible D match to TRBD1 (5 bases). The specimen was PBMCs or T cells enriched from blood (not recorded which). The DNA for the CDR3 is TGTGCCAGCAGCTTGGGACAGCTCTATGGCTACACCTTC. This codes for CASSLGQLYGYTF.